This T cell receptor (beta chain) was documented in a study of blood T cell repertoires in COVID-19. The wider study: Material from acute and convalescent COVID-19 was sourced from the United States, Italy and Spain. PBMCs, B-cell-depleted T cells, or T cells were the source of the cDNA or gDNA that made up the material.

V lost 5 bases and J 5 bases, leaving 15 bases between the germline ends. Germline CDR1 and CDR2: SGHTA and FQGTGA. This CDR3 is 14 amino acids long. As handled by the study authors: Scientists estimated how many nucleated cells there were by amplifying reference gene primers. Clones were sequenced by immunoSEQ multiplex PCR, and TCRdb holds only the in-frame ones, with some missing. V, J and clone size are those of that table, while D and trimming were read from the DNA. This table has about 150,000 clones, roughly 82% appearing once. The receptor was isolated from a human donor with acute or convalescent COVID-19. The donor label of this sample is uncertain. This rearrangement joins TRBV7-3 to TRBJ1-2; a weak D match, TRBD1 (6 bases). Source material: peripheral blood. CDR3 in amino acids: CASSPSGTPYGYTF. Here the CDR3 DNA reads TGTGCCAGCAGCCCGTCCGGGACACCTTATGGCTACACCTTC.